The sequence of this T cell receptor beta chain was determined in a study of T cells in Graves' hyperthyroidism and ophthalmopathy. Study-wide background: The blood sample was taken at first diagnosis, before treatment began. Study outcomes and limitations: A model of 13 V-J pairs discriminated ophthalmopathy from stable hyperthyroidism.

RNA transcripts gave rise to amplified TCR beta CDR3 regions. Using the HTBI primer set, a first-round RT-PCR was run on the TCR CDR3. Each CDR3 protein is one row after TCRdb ran MiXCR on the multiplex PCR reads. There are about 560,000 distinct CDR3 sequences in the sample; around 17% occur only once, and approximately 18% lies in the top ten. The V and J ends lost 5 bases and 10 bases, in that order; junction bases with no gene match: 15. Germline-derived CDR1 and CDR2 are SGHAT and FQDESV (reference sequence). This CDR3 has 15 residues. This clonotype was counted once. Antigen unknown. A much larger clone lies a single base off, so this may be a read error. PBMCs were derived from under 13 ml fresh peripheral blood.

This chain uses TRBV11-1 with TRBJ1-2; TRBD1 matches 8 bases. Source material: blood. The origin of this receptor is a woman aged 18 to 35 with Graves' hyperthyroidism. The CDR3 here is CASSPVGQGADDYTF. The CDR3 DNA is TGTGCCAGCAGCCCGGTTGGGCAGGGGGCGGATGACTACACCTTC. Combining the CDR3 with reference TRBV11-1 and TRBJ1-2 gives the whole variable domain EAEVAQSPRYKITEKSQAVAFWCDPISGHATLYWYRQILGQGPELLVQFQDESVVDDSQLPKDRFSAERLKGVDSTLKIQPAELGDSAMYLCASSPVGQGADDYTFGSGTRLTVV.